These 8 T cell receptor beta chains were sequenced from one sample in a study of T cells in Graves' hyperthyroidism and ophthalmopathy. The TCR beta CDR3 regions underwent amplification using RNA transcripts as the source. First-round RT-PCR targeting the TCR CDR3 was performed with the HTBI primer set. TCRdb called the multiplex PCR reads again in MiXCR, with one record for every CDR3 protein. The top ten clones hold about 26% of a sample with under 130,000 distinct CDR3 sequences, about 50% of them seen once. Source material: blood. These receptors were collected from a man aged 40-55 years with Graves' hyperthyroidism.

This clonotype was seen repeatedly, ten times or more. This rearrangement joins TRBV7-9 to TRBJ2-2, with TRBD2 matching 13 bases. The CDR3 is 18 amino acids. V was clipped by 6 bases and J by 6 bases; unmatched bases: 13. Germline-derived CDR1 and CDR2 are SEHNR and FQNEAQ (reference sequence). The CDR3 DNA is TGTGCCAGCAGTTCTAGACTAGCGGGAGGCCCGACCGCCGGGGAGCTGTTTTTT. Its protein is CASSSRLAGGPTAGELFF.

This chain uses TRBV7-9 with TRBJ2-7, with 7 positions matching TRBD1. The ends lost 5 bases at V and 7 bases at J; junction bases unmatched: 14. Germline-derived CDR1 and CDR2 are SEHNR and FQNEAQ (reference sequence). The CDR3 runs 15 residues. The CDR3 DNA follows: TGTGCCAGCAGCCCTGACAGGGTATCGACCGGGGAGCAGTACTTC. Translated: CASSPDRVSTGEQYF.

This clonotype was counted ten times or more. This chain connects TRBV20-1 to TRBJ2-4, with a weak D call TRBD1 (6 bases). CDR1 DFQATT and CDR2 SNEGSKA come from the germline V gene (reference sequence). The CDR3 has 13 amino acids. V lost 6 bases, J lost 3 bases, and 12 bases lay in between. The CDR3 is CSATTGYKNIQYF. CDR3 bases: TGCAGTGCCACGACAGGATACAAAAACATTCAGTACTTC.

This clonotype was counted at least ten times. The rearrangement uses TRBV7-2 and TRBJ2-2, with unresolved D. This CDR3 region has 13 residues. V dropped 5 bases and J dropped 3 bases, with 7 bases sitting between them. The V gene's germline CDR1 is SGHTA and CDR2 FQGNSA. DNA for the CDR3: TGTGCCAGCAGCCACCCAGACACCGGGGAGCTGTTTTTT. Encoded protein: CASSHPDTGELFF.

This clonotype was counted between two and nine times. V usage is TRBV20-1 and J usage is TRBJ2-7; 10 bases align to TRBD1. Germline loops: CDR1 DFQATT, CDR2 SNEGSKA (reference sequence). The CDR3 spans 13 residues. Germline trimming cut 3 bases from V and 6 bases from J; bases unmatched to any gene: 5. DNA for the CDR3: TGCAGTGCTAGGGGGACAGGGGCTCGCGAGCAGTACTTC. Translation: CSARGTGAREQYF.

The chain couples TRBV7-7 to TRBJ1-1; D may be TRBD1 (5 bases). This CDR3 contains 13 residues. Germline V gives CDR1 SSHAT, CDR2 FNYEAQ (reference sequence). This CDR3 is CASGVTGGTEAFF. The CDR3 DNA sequence: TGTGCTAGCGGCGTTACGGGGGGCACTGAAGCTTTCTTT.

The gene calls are TRBV20-1 and TRBJ2-5; TRBD2 might be the D (6 bases). V shed 5 bases and J shed 1 base, with 11 bases lying between them. The CDR3 sequence is 13 residues long. Per germline, CDR1 DFQATT and CDR2 SNEGSKA (reference sequence). In nucleotides, the CDR3 is TGCAGTGCTCCCGCGGGGTCCCAAGAGACCCAGTACTTC. This codes for CSAPAGSQETQYF.

Many counts were recorded for this clonotype. V and J are TRBV7-9 and TRBJ1-5, with TRBD1 as a possible D gene (6 bases). The V end lost 6 bases, the J end lost 3 bases, and 15 bases lay between the germline ends. Germline assignment: CDR1 SEHNR and CDR2 FQNEAQ (reference sequence). The CDR3 contains 15 residues. CDR3 region: CASSSGEGDNQPQHF. In DNA, the CDR3 is TGTGCCAGCAGTTCAGGGGAGGGGGACAATCAGCCCCAGCATTTT.